This T cell receptor beta chain was recovered during a study of technical replicates of blood from a few donors. The CDR3 runs to 16 residues. The germline V gene has CDR1 SEHNR and CDR2 FQNEAQ (reference sequence). J was trimmed by 4 bases and V by 4 bases; bases with no gene match: 9. The assay was immunoSEQ multiplex PCR, and TCRdb's table has in-frame clones only and misses some. This table holds 80,000 or so clones, 90% to 98% found once. The sample consisted of T cells isolated from PBMCs. This receptor was taken from a human donor in good health. The genes are TRBV7-9 and TRBJ1-5; 8 positions match TRBD1. Written as DNA, the CDR3 is TGTGCCAGCAGCTCTACCGGACAGGGTATGAATCAGCCCCAGCATTTT. As protein: CASSSTGQGMNQPQHF.